One sample yielded the 29 T cell receptor beta chains listed below, sequenced in a study of CD8 T cells in Susac syndrome. The authors reverse transcribed about 0.5 to 1 ug RNA with random hexamers. TCRdb used MiXCR to reprocess the immunoSEQ multiplex PCR reads, holding one entry per CDR3 protein. The table has about 150,000 distinct CDR3 sequences, approximately 94% seen once. Sequences were obtained from CD4+ T cells from PBMCs. The origin of the receptors is a human donor in good health.

A single count supports this clonotype. This rearrangement joins TRBV3-1 to TRBJ1-5; no definite D call. Germline loops: CDR1 LGHDT, CDR2 YNNKEL (reference sequence). The CDR3 is made up of 15 amino acids. The V end lost 0 bases, the J end lost 5 bases, and 11 bases lay between the germline ends. The CDR3 DNA is TGTGCCAGCAGCCAAGACCCTGGAGCTCATCAGCCCCAGCATTTT. Amino acid sequence: CASSQDPGAHQPQHF.

This rearrangement joins TRBV20-1 to TRBJ2-5; 8 positions match TRBD2. J gave up 0 bases and V 0 bases, and 6 bases lay outside the gene matches. The CDR3 extends over 16 amino acids. CDR1 is DFQATT, CDR2 SNEGSKA, per germline (reference sequence). The CDR3 nucleotides read TGCAGTGCTAGAGATGTTTCAGCGGGGGACCAAGAGACCCAGTACTTC. Protein sequence: CSARDVSAGDQETQYF.

The chain is built from TRBV3-1 and TRBJ1-2; D gene ambiguous. CDR1 LGHDT and CDR2 YNNKEL come from the germline V gene (reference sequence). This CDR3 is 14 amino acids long. Trimming shortened V by 0 bases and J by 8 bases, and 13 bases separated the two germline ends. This CDR3 is CASSQDHEGRGYTF. The DNA of the CDR3 is TGTGCCAGCAGCCAAGATCACGAGGGTCGGGGCTACACCTTC.

The chain uses TRBV20-1 and TRBJ2-4; D gene ambiguous. In germline, CDR1 is DFQATT, CDR2 SNEGSKA (reference sequence). The CDR3 sequence is 15 residues long. The V end was cut by 2 bases, the J end by 0 bases, with 11 bases between. The CDR3 reads CSARFPTIAKNIQYF. In DNA, the CDR3 is TGCAGTGCTAGATTCCCAACCATAGCCAAAAACATTCAGTACTTC.

The V call is TRBV20-1, the J call TRBJ2-2, with 15 bases identical to TRBD2. CDR3 length: 15 amino acids. The germline V gene has CDR1 DFQATT and CDR2 SNEGSKA (reference sequence). The V gene end was trimmed by 5 bases and the J gene end by 4 bases; junction bases not matched to a gene: 2. The DNA for the CDR3 is TGCAGTGCTGGGGGACTAGCGGGAGGCACCGGGGAGCTGTTTTTT. This encodes CSAGGLAGGTGELFF.

The rearrangement uses TRBV2 and TRBJ2-2; tentatively, D is TRBD2 (6 bases). This CDR3 region has 13 residues. Trimming removed 7 bases at V and 6 bases at J, with 12 bases between. Germline-derived CDR1 and CDR2 are SNHLY and FYNNEI. CDR3 coding DNA: TGTGCCAGCACTGGGACTCGGGCCGGGGAGCTGTTTTTT. The encoded protein is CASTGTRAGELFF.

V usage is TRBV5-6 and J usage is TRBJ2-5; TRBD2 aligns across 14 bases. Germline-derived CDR1 and CDR2 are SGHDT and YYEEEE. Losses at the gene ends were 0 bases for V and 7 bases for J; bases not matched to a gene: 8. This CDR3 has 17 amino acids. CDR3 nucleotides: TGTGCCAGCAGCTTGGAGGGGACTAGCGGGAGACGGGCGACCCAGTACTTC. This translates into CASSLEGTSGRRATQYF.

The gene calls are TRBV20-1 and TRBJ1-1, with D tentatively TRBD1 (6 bases). The germline CDR1 and CDR2 sequences are DFQATT and SNEGSKA (reference sequence). This CDR3 is 14 amino acids long. Trimming stripped 6 bases from V and 0 bases from J, with 14 bases between. As DNA, the CDR3 is TGCAGTGCCAACAGGGTTGGCATGAACACTGAAGCTTTCTTT. Translating it yields CSANRVGMNTEAFF.

This clonotype was observed once. The chain carries TRBV7-9 and TRBJ2-7; D not resolved. Between the trimmed V and J ends, which lost 5 bases and 4 bases, there was a span of 15 bases. The CDR3 loop spans 14 amino acids. CDR1 SEHNR and CDR2 FQNEAQ come from the germline V gene (reference sequence). The CDR3 protein is CASSPLGSPYEQYF. As DNA, the CDR3 is TGTGCCAGCAGCCCCCTGGGATCCCCGTACGAGCAGTACTTC.

This clonotype was detected only once. The chain combines TRBV5-6 with TRBJ2-3, with 7 bases that match TRBD2. This CDR3 is built from 16 residues. Germline lookup yields CDR1 SGHDT and CDR2 YYEEEE. V lost 1 base and J lost 4; bases outside the gene matches: 9. The CDR3 spells CASSLFSGKRSDTQYF. In nucleotides, the CDR3 is TGTGCCAGCAGCTTGTTCAGCGGGAAGAGGTCAGATACGCAGTATTTT.

As DNA, the CDR3 is TGTGCCAGCAGTGAGGGGGGCTGGACAGATACGCAGTATTTT. This sequence encodes CASSEGGWTDTQYF. The chain couples TRBV2 to TRBJ2-3; D could derive from TRBD1 or TRBD2 (6 bases each). The length of the CDR3 is 14 residues. With 3 bases removed from V and 3 bases from J, the gap between germline ends came to 10 bases. CDR1 and CDR2 (germline): SNHLY, FYNNEI.

The genes are TRBV30 and TRBJ2-7; D is possibly TRBD1 (5 bases). V lost 0 bases and J 5 bases, leaving 8 bases between the germline ends. CDR3 size: 12 residues. Germline-derived CDR1 and CDR2 are GTSNPN and SVGIG (reference sequence). The DNA for the CDR3 is TGTGCCTGGAGTGTAGGGGCGAACGAGCAGTACTTC. The encoded protein is CAWSVGANEQYF.

The V call is TRBV12-3 or TRBV12-4, the J call TRBJ2-5; D is perhaps TRBD2 (5 bases). The V end was cut by 0 bases, the J end by 5 bases, with 10 bases between. The CDR3 sequence is 14 residues long. The CDR3 DNA follows: TGTGCCAGCAGTTTAGCGGGAGTAGATGAGACCCAGTACTTC. Residues: CASSLAGVDETQYF.

This chain joins TRBV7-8 and TRBJ2-5, with 7 positions matching TRBD2. Trimming cost V 5 bases and J 4 bases; bases outside gene matches: 16. Per germline, CDR1 SGHVS and CDR2 FQNEAQ. The CDR3 contains 17 residues. CDR3 in amino acids: CASSPLGGWESGETQYF. The CDR3, as DNA: TGTGCCAGCAGCCCACTGGGGGGGTGGGAGTCTGGAGAGACCCAGTACTTC.

The J gene is TRBJ2-7, the V gene TRBV29-1, with 9 bases that match TRBD1. Looked up from germline, CDR1 is SQVTM and CDR2 is ANQGSEA. V lost 5 bases to trimming and J lost 0 bases; unmatched junction nucleotides: 5. The length of the CDR3 is 14 residues. DNA for the CDR3: TGCAGCGTTTTGGACAGGGGAGGCTCCTACGAGCAGTACTTC. Its protein product is CSVLDRGGSYEQYF.

This rearrangement joins TRBV5-4 to TRBJ2-2; no clear D. The germline CDR1 and CDR2 sequences are SGHNT and YYREEE (reference sequence). CDR3 length: 14 residues. Deletions cut 2 bases from V and 3 bases from J, with 8 bases between. In nucleotides, the CDR3 is TGTGCCAGCAGCTTTTCGGGTTACACCGGGGAGCTGTTTTTT. It yields the protein CASSFSGYTGELFF.

V usage is TRBV20-1 and J usage is TRBJ1-5; maybe TRBD1 (5 bases). Trimming took 0 bases from V and 5 from J, leaving 14 bases between them. Germline CDR1 and CDR2: DFQATT and SNEGSKA (reference sequence). The CDR3 loop spans 15 amino acids. The DNA of the CDR3 is TGCAGTGCTAGAGATGGGGAGACAGTTGATCAGCCCCAGCATTTT. Encoded protein: CSARDGETVDQPQHF.

V and J are TRBV7-2 and TRBJ2-7; D may be TRBD2 (7 bases). V shed 5 bases and J shed 7 bases, with 24 bases lying between them. The CDR3 length is 16 residues. Germline V gene sequence: CDR1 SGHTA, CDR2 FQGNSA. The CDR3 reads CASSPRGTTGVWEQYF. The CDR3 DNA is TGTGCCAGCAGCCCTAGGGGGACTACCGGGGTGTGGGAGCAGTACTTC.

This clonotype was counted a single time. The V call is TRBV20-1, the J call TRBJ2-3; D unclear. Trimming left V 6 bases short and J 1 base short, with 20 bases between. CDR1 is DFQATT and CDR2 is SNEGSKA in the germline V gene (reference sequence). The CDR3 has 16 amino acids. The CDR3 sequence: CSAQLRHKAGTDTQYF. The CDR3 DNA follows: TGCAGTGCCCAGCTGCGTCATAAGGCGGGCACAGATACGCAGTATTTT.

J is TRBJ1-1 and V is TRBV29-1; D might be TRBD1 (6 bases). V was shortened by 7 bases and J by 1 base, with 19 bases between the two germline ends. Germline V gene sequence: CDR1 SQVTM, CDR2 ANQGSEA. The CDR3 contains 15 residues. CDR3 DNA sequence: TGCAGCGCAGAAGGGGGGCTTAGGGGGAACACTGAAGCTTTCTTT. This translates into CSAEGGLRGNTEAFF.

This clonotype was observed a few times. This chain joins TRBV3-1 and TRBJ2-1, with D tentatively TRBD2 (5 bases). The CDR3 covers 16 residues. The germline CDR1 and CDR2 sequences are LGHDT and YNNKEL (reference sequence). Trimming took 6 bases from V and 2 from J, leaving 17 bases between them. The CDR3 here is CASSPGLAGAYNEQFF. In nucleotides, the CDR3 is TGTGCCAGCAGTCCCGGACTGGCGGGTGCCTACAATGAGCAGTTCTTC.

The chain has TRBV12-3 or TRBV12-4 and TRBJ2-4; 7 bases agree with TRBD2. The CDR3 contains 16 residues. Losses at the gene ends were 3 bases for V and 3 bases for J; bases not matched to a gene: 8. CDR3 protein: CASSLGREILKNIQYF. In DNA, the CDR3 is TGTGCCAGCAGTTTGGGGCGGGAGATCCTCAAAAACATTCAGTACTTC.

This chain uses TRBV4-2 with TRBJ2-1; 8 nucleotides match TRBD1. This CDR3 region has 17 residues. Germline trimming cut 0 bases from V and 4 bases from J; bases unmatched to any gene: 8. Germline V gives CDR1 LGHNA, CDR2 YNFKEQ. CDR3 nucleotides: TGTGCCAGCAGCCAAGATGGGGGTACAGGGGGGTACAATGAGCAGTTCTTC. Amino acid sequence: CASSQDGGTGGYNEQFF.

This chain links TRBV6-5 with TRBJ2-1, with D unclear. The germline V and J ends were trimmed by 5 bases and 4 bases, with 12 bases remaining between them. Germline CDR1 and CDR2: MNHEY and SVGAGI. The CDR3 extends over 14 amino acids. This CDR3 reads CASSTTRLYNEQFF. The CDR3 nucleotides are TGTGCCAGCAGTACAACCAGGTTATACAATGAGCAGTTCTTC.

This clonotype was observed a single time. J is TRBJ1-5 and V is TRBV12-3 or TRBV12-4, with D unclear. This CDR3 is 13 amino acids long. Trimming took off 2 bases at V and 6 bases at J, with 8 bases between the two ends. CDR3 region: CASSLKGFQPQHF. The CDR3 nucleotides read TGTGCCAGCAGTTTAAAAGGTTTTCAGCCCCAGCATTTT.

This rearrangement joins TRBV20-1 to TRBJ1-5, with a weak D call TRBD1 (5 bases). From germline, CDR1 is DFQATT and CDR2 SNEGSKA (reference sequence). Trimming shortened V by 6 bases and J by 7 bases, and 16 bases separated the two germline ends. The CDR3 extends over 13 amino acids. The CDR3 protein is CSASPGSGQPQHF. The CDR3, as DNA: TGCAGTGCCTCCCCAGGGAGTGGGCAGCCCCAGCATTTT.

The DNA for the CDR3 is TGTGCCAGTAGGTACGGGACAGGGGGCGAAGACACTGAAGCTTTCTTT. It codes for CASRYGTGGEDTEAFF. This rearrangement joins TRBV19 to TRBJ1-1, with 12 bases aligning to TRBD1. Trimming took 6 bases from V and 3 from J; bases not matched to a gene: 8. This CDR3 is built from 16 residues. Germline CDR1 and CDR2: LNHDA and SQIVND (reference sequence).

Written as DNA, the CDR3 is TGTGCCTGGAGTGCCTCGGGAGAGACCCAGTACTTC. Translated, it gives CAWSASGETQYF. This chain connects TRBV30 to TRBJ2-5; D remains ambiguous. Trimming shortened V by 1 base and J by 4 bases, and 7 bases separated the two germline ends. This CDR3 is built from 12 residues. CDR1 is GTSNPN and CDR2 is SVGIG in the germline V gene (reference sequence).

The rearrangement uses TRBV7-2 and TRBJ2-1, with TRBD2 as a possible D gene (5 bases). Deletions cut 1 base from V and 0 bases from J, with 10 bases between. This CDR3 has 16 residues. Germline V gene sequence: CDR1 SGHTA, CDR2 FQGNSA. CDR3 DNA: TGTGCCAGCAGCTTAGTTGTGGGGAGCTCCTACAATGAGCAGTTCTTC. Translating gives CASSLVVGSSYNEQFF.